This T cell receptor beta chain was recovered during a study of blood T cell repertoires in COVID-19. Study-level information: In each case, the material was cDNA or gDNA derived from T cells, B-cell-depleted T cells, or PBMCs.

Those who participated ranged in age from roughly 18 to 90 years and resided in 20 to 30 US areas. Each participant's cohort was designated according to participant-reported clinical history. Per the original data handling: Reference gene primer amplification in the assay estimated nucleated cell counts. Using immunoSEQ multiplex PCR, the repertoire was profiled, and TCRdb retains in-frame clones only, with some absent. V and J calls and clone size are as listed in that table; D and trimming were resolved from the DNA. The sample has about 480,000 clones, around 90% seen once; the top ten hold approximately 2%. Sequencing used PBMCs or T cells enriched from blood (not recorded which). The receptor was derived from a woman aged 18 to 35 with acute COVID-19.

CDR3 sequence: CASSYSHTGYGYTF. The CDR3 DNA is TGTGCCAGCAGTTACTCCCACACGGGATATGGCTACACCTTC. The chain couples TRBV6-5 to TRBJ1-2; no firm D call. V was pared by 0 bases and J by 5 bases, with 10 bases between. CDR1 MNHEY and CDR2 SVGAGI come from the germline V gene. The CDR3 loop spans 14 amino acids.